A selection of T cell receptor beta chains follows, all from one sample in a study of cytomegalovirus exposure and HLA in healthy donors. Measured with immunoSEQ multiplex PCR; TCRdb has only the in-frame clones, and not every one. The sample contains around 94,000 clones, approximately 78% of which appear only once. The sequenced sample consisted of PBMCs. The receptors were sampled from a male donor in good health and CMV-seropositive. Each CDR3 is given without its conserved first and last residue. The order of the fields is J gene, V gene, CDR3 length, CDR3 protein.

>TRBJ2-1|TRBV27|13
ASSLTGLMRNEQF
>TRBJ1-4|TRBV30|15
AWSKDIVGALDEKLF
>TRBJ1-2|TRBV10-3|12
AISEPPAPNGYT
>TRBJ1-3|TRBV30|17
AWRDRDIRVQRSGNTIY
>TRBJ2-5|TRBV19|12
ASSYTRGQETQY
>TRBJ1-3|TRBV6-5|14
ASSYFQGAGRNTIY
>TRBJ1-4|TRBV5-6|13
ASSALHPANEKLF
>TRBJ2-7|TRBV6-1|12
ATPVVTGAHEQY
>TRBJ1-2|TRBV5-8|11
ASSMTANYGYT
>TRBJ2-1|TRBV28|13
ASRLLAGKYNEQF
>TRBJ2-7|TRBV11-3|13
ASSLERGSSYEQY
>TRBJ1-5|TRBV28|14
ASSSAGVTSNQPQH
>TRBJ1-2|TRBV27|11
ASSPLGPGGYT
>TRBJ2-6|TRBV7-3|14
ASSLNPGTGANVLT
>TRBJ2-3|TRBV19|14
ASSLPSGSRTDTQY
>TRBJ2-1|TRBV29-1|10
SVARGRNEQF
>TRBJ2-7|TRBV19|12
ASSIAGGPAEQY
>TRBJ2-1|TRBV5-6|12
ASTDSHRYNEQF
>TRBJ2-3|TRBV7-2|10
ASSLARDTQY
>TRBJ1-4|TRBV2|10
ASSAAAEKLF
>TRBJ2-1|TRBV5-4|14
ASSPGWGGPHNEQF
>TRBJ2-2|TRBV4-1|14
ASSRGVAGGPGELF
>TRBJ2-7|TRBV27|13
ASRGTSGSVYEQY